This TCR beta chain appears in the sequencing data of a study of cytotoxic CD8 clonotypes in ibrutinib-treated CLL. TCRdb's table, derived via immunoSEQ multiplex PCR, lists solely in-frame clones and lacks some. In the table there are some 200,000 clones, around 70% of which are singletons. Germline loops: CDR1 GTSNPN, CDR2 SVGIG (reference sequence). The V end was cut by 3 bases, the J end by 0 bases, with 6 bases between. The CDR3 contains 13 residues. The chain couples TRBV30 to TRBJ1-5, with D unresolved. The receptor was derived from a human donor with chronic lymphocytic leukemia. The source material was PBMCs, sampled after 12 months of ibrutinib treatment. The CDR3 DNA reads TGTGCCTGGAGGGGCGGTAGCAATCAGCCCCAGCATTTT. Amino acids: CAWRGGSNQPQHF.